The 19 T cell receptor beta chains given below trace back to one sample, sequenced in a study of blood T cells in healthy people across ages. Alongside a J-beta primer mix, a sample-barcoded 5' primer served in a second PCR lasting about 6 to 11 cycles. One entry per CDR3 protein, called by TCRdb with MiXCR from the 5' RACE reads. Seen here are about a million distinct CDR3 sequences, around 49% observed once, and the top ten hold around an eighth. The sequenced sample consisted of blood. The source is a man aged 25-40 years in good health.

Notes on this clonotype: This may be a read error: a much more frequent sequence differs by one nucleotide. V gene TRBV6-2 or TRBV6-3 combines with J gene TRBJ2-1; 13 bases agree with TRBD2. The CDR3 is 15 residues long. Germline lookup yields CDR1 MNHEY and CDR2 SVGEGT. The CDR3 sequence is CTSSPTSGGASEQFF. The DNA for the CDR3 is TGTACCAGCAGTCCCACTAGCGGGGGGGCCTCTGAGCAGTTCTTC.

As for this clonotype: An end of the junction differs from the germline gene, which may be a read error. The V gene is TRBV4-2, the J gene TRBJ2-3, with 13 bases fitting TRBD2. CDR3 size: 19 residues. The germline gives CDR1 LGHNA, CDR2 YNFKEQ. The CDR3 nucleotides read TGTGCCAGCAGCCAAGGAAGGACTAGCGGGGGTCTTCGCACAGGTACGCAGTATTTT. Protein sequence: CASSQGRTSGGLRTGTQYF.

The V and J genes are TRBV21-1 and TRBJ2-1; TRBD1, as called in the table, went unchecked against the DNA. TRBV21-1 is a documented pseudogene. CDR3 size: 16 residues. For the CDR3, the DNA is TGTGCCAGCAGCTCTTGGAAAGGGGGTGTAAACAATGAGCAGTTCTTC. It encodes CASSSWKGGVNNEQFF.

This chain links TRBV5-1 with TRBJ1-5, with D hard to call. The CDR3 contains 14 residues. Germline loops: CDR1 SGHRS, CDR2 YFSETQ. Between the trimmed V and J ends, which lost 4 bases and 7 bases, there was a span of 15 bases. The CDR3, as DNA: TGCGCCAGCAGCGCCCTCTTGGGAGGCCAGCCCCAGCATTTT. Amino acids: CASSALLGGQPQHF.

The table lists this clonotype with a few counts. This chain links TRBV29-1 with TRBJ2-7; perhaps D is TRBD1 or TRBD2 (5 bases each). With 7 bases removed from V and 5 bases from J, the gap between germline ends came to 12 bases. CDR3 length equals 11 residues. Per germline, CDR1 SQVTM and CDR2 ANQGSEA. CDR3 sequence reads: CSAAGTHEQYF. In nucleotides, the CDR3 is TGCAGCGCTGCCGGGACCCACGAGCAGTACTTC.

The chain has TRBV5-5 and TRBJ2-1; 14 bases align to TRBD2. CDR3 length: 18 amino acids. After removal of 5 bases from V and 0 bases from J, the junction contained 7 bases not matched to a gene. Germline CDR1 is SGHKS and CDR2 is YYEKEE (reference sequence). The CDR3 loop is CASRTTSGGASSYNEQFF. CDR3 coding DNA: TGTGCCAGCAGGACGACTAGCGGGGGGGCCAGCTCCTACAATGAGCAGTTCTTC. The whole variable domain, filled in from reference TRBV5-5 and TRBJ2-1, reads DAGVTQSPTHLIKTRGQQVTLRCSPISGHKSVSWYQQVLGQGPQFIFQYYEKEERGRGNFPDRFSARQFPNYSSELNVNALLLGDSALYLCASRTTSGGASSYNEQFFGPGTRLTVL.

CDR3 bases: TGTGCCAGCAGCGCATTCGGTTGGGACACGCAGTATTTT. It encodes CASSAFGWDTQYF. V usage is TRBV7-8 and J usage is TRBJ2-3; possibly TRBD1 or TRBD2 for D (5 bases each). The CDR3 has 13 residues. V lost 5 bases and J lost 9, with 15 bases in between. Germline V gives CDR1 SGHVS, CDR2 FQNEAQ.

The gene calls are TRBV4-3 and TRBJ1-4, with a possible D match to TRBD1 (6 bases). Germline assignment: CDR1 LGHNA and CDR2 YSLEER. Trimming removed 0 bases from V and 0 bases from J, with 14 bases in between. This CDR3 has 18 residues. This CDR3 reads CASSQDQRGEATNEKLFF. The CDR3 DNA reads TGCGCCAGCAGCCAAGATCAAAGGGGGGAGGCAACTAATGAAAAACTGTTTTTT.

This clonotype was observed a handful of times. CDR3 sequence: CASSYSDRYNEQFF. CDR3 coding DNA: TGTGCCAGCAGTTACTCGGACAGATACAATGAGCAGTTCTTC. V and J are TRBV6-5 and TRBJ2-1, with D perhaps matching TRBD1 (6 bases). In germline, CDR1 is MNHEY, CDR2 SVGAGI. V lost 0 bases and J lost 4, with 7 bases in between. CDR3 length: 14 residues.

There are a few counts of this clonotype. The CDR3, as DNA: TGTGCCAGCAGTAAATCAACCACAGGGGCTAATGAAAAACTGTTTTTT. Translation gives CASSKSTTGANEKLFF. The chain recombines TRBV25-1 with TRBJ1-4; TRBD1 matches 7 bases. The CDR3 consists of 16 residues. The V segment lost 5 bases and the J segment 3 bases; nucleotides outside the gene matches: 9. Germline values: CDR1 MGHDK, CDR2 SYGVNS. The complete variable domain, with remaining parts taken from reference TRBV25-1 and TRBJ1-4, reads EADIYQTPRYLVIGTGKKITLECSQTMGHDKMYWYQQDPGMELHLIHYSYGVNSTEKGDLSSESTVSRIRTEHFPLTLESARPSHTSQYLCASSKSTTGANEKLFFGSGTQLSVL.

This rearrangement joins TRBV6-6 to TRBJ1-4; maybe TRBD1 (6 bases). CDR3 size: 15 residues. Germline V gene sequence: CDR1 MNHNY, CDR2 SVGAGI (reference sequence). The V end was cut by 0 bases, the J end by 7 bases, with 12 bases between. The CDR3 protein is CASSYSGAGGEKLFF. Written as DNA, the CDR3 is TGTGCCAGCAGTTACTCGGGGGCAGGAGGTGAAAAACTGTTTTTT.

This chain joins TRBV20-1 and TRBJ2-3; no firm D call. V lost 0 bases to trimming and J lost 0 bases, with 13 bases between them. The CDR3 runs to 16 residues. Germline CDR1 DFQATT, CDR2 SNEGSKA (reference sequence). CDR3 bases: TGCAGTGCTAGAGATCTCGCCTCAACTAGCACAGATACGCAGTATTTT. It specifies CSARDLASTSTDTQYF.

The gene calls are TRBV20-1 and TRBJ2-2, with TRBD2 identical over 13 bases. Germline V gene sequence: CDR1 DFQATT, CDR2 SNEGSKA (reference sequence). The CDR3 runs to 16 residues. CDR3 sequence: CSARTSGGLYTGELFF. The CDR3 DNA is TGCAGCGCCCGGACTAGCGGGGGCTTGTACACCGGGGAGCTGTTTTTT.

This clonotype was counted only a few times. The chain links TRBV7-2 to TRBJ2-1, with a weak D call TRBD1 (5 bases). Germline CDR1 SGHTA, CDR2 FQGNSA. The CDR3 contains 14 residues. The V end lost 5 bases, the J end lost 5 bases, and 13 bases lay between the germline ends. The DNA for the CDR3 is TGTGCCAGCAGCCCGGACAACCGGGACAATGAGCAGTTCTTC. Its protein product is CASSPDNRDNEQFF.

This rearrangement joins TRBV29-1 to TRBJ1-1, with 7 nucleotides matching TRBD1. V shed 6 bases, J shed 1 base, and the junction held 11 bases outside the gene matches. The CDR3 is 15 residues long. From germline, CDR1 is SQVTM and CDR2 ANQGSEA. The CDR3 loop reads CSVGGRGPTNTEAFF. In nucleotides, the CDR3 is TGCAGCGTAGGGGGCAGAGGGCCCACGAACACTGAAGCTTTCTTT. Based on the CDR3 plus reference TRBV29-1 and TRBJ1-1, the full variable domain is SAVISQKPSRDICQRGTSLTIQCQVDSQVTMMFWYRQQPGQSLTLIATANQGSEATYESGFVIDKFPISRPNLTFSTLTVSNMSPEDSSIYLCSVGGRGPTNTEAFFGQGTRLTVV.

The V and J genes are TRBV6-6 and TRBJ1-2; D not certain. The CDR3 covers 15 residues. CDR1 and CDR2 (germline): MNHNY, SVGAGI (reference sequence). The V end was cut by 2 bases, the J end by 3 bases, with 13 bases between. The CDR3 protein is CASSYNGMGYYGYTF. CDR3 DNA sequence: TGTGCCAGCAGTTACAACGGTATGGGGTACTATGGCTACACCTTC.

V and J are TRBV4-3 and TRBJ2-1, with D possibly being TRBD1 (5 bases). V was clipped by 0 bases and J by 8 bases, with 11 bases between them. There are 14 residues in the CDR3. The germline gives CDR1 LGHNA, CDR2 YSLEER. The chain's CDR3 is CASSQDAGWDEQFF. The CDR3 nucleotides are TGCGCCAGCAGCCAAGACGCAGGGTGGGATGAGCAGTTCTTC.

In this sample, this clonotype turned up a few times. V and J are TRBV5-6 and TRBJ2-5; TRBD1 agrees at 8 bases. Germline assignment: CDR1 SGHDT and CDR2 YYEEEE. The CDR3 is made up of 17 amino acids. With V trimmed by 3 bases and J by 2 bases, 12 bases remained unmatched. The CDR3 region is CASSSDLLGQVQETQYF. CDR3 DNA sequence: TGTGCCAGCAGCTCGGACCTCTTGGGACAGGTACAAGAGACCCAGTACTTC.

Only a few counts were recorded for this clonotype. The chain joins TRBV7-9 to TRBJ2-1; weak D call: TRBD2 (7 bases). Germline V gene lookup returns CDR1 SEHNR and CDR2 FQNEAQ (reference sequence). The ends were cut back, 1 base at V and 3 bases at J, with 13 bases in the middle. The CDR3 consists of 16 residues. The CDR3 spells CASSLVAGALYNEQFF. CDR3 DNA: TGTGCCAGCAGCTTAGTTGCGGGGGCCCTCTACAATGAGCAGTTCTTC.